This T cell receptor (beta chain) derives from a study of T cells in Graves' hyperthyroidism and ophthalmopathy. This clonotype has ten or more counts. Amplified regions were TCR beta CDR3 sequences from RNA transcripts. The HTBI primer set drove a first-round RT-PCR of the TCR CDR3. Via MiXCR, TCRdb re-called the multiplex PCR reads, giving one row per CDR3 protein. This table has 450,000 to 700,000 distinct CDR3 sequences, around 42% appearing once. Germline assignment: CDR1 MGHRA and CDR2 YSYEKL. There are 15 residues in the CDR3. V was trimmed by 2 bases and J by 6 bases, leaving 16 bases between them.

The sample consisted of peripheral blood or thyroid tissue (not recorded which). This TCR came from an adult woman with Graves' disease, either hyperthyroidism or ophthalmopathy (not recorded which). The V gene is TRBV4-1, the J gene TRBJ1-2; D might be TRBD1 (5 bases). CDR3 in amino acids: CASSQPYQGRDGYTF. CDR3 sequence (DNA): TGCGCCAGCAGCCAACCCTACCAGGGCAGGGATGGCTACACCTTC.